This is a list of T cell receptor beta chains from one sample in a study of CD8+CD57+ T cells in acquired aplastic anemia. Each CDR3 protein is one row after TCRdb ran MiXCR on the reads. The sample records about 180,000 distinct CDR3 sequences, 40% to 55% being singletons. Sequencing used sorted CD4+, CD8+, or CD8+CD57+ T cells (not recorded which) from PBMCs. These receptors came from a human donor in good health. Both conserved end residues are part of each CDR3. Fields, in order: V gene, clone size, D gene, J gene, CDR3 DNA, CDR3 protein. D genes are given only for firm matches. The listing skips clone size in some rows; elsewhere it reads once, few, many or a size class.

V gene: TRBV11-1
clone size: .
D gene: TRBD2
J gene: TRBJ2-7
CDR3 DNA: TGTGCCAGCAGCCGGGGACTAGCGGGGGTTCCCTACGAGCAGTACTTC
CDR3 protein: CASSRGLAGVPYEQYF

V gene: TRBV7-4
clone size: many
D gene: TRBD2
J gene: TRBJ2-7
CDR3 DNA: TGTGCCAGCAGCTTACAGGACAGAGGACTAGCGGAACCTTCCTACGAGCAGTACTTC
CDR3 protein: CASSLQDRGLAEPSYEQYF

V gene: TRBV4-1
clone size: many
D gene: TRBD1
J gene: TRBJ1-6
CDR3 DNA: TGCGCCAGCAGCCAAGATCACAGACGACAGGGGTTCTTGGATTCACCCCTCCACTTT
CDR3 protein: CASSQDHRRQGFLDSPLHF

V gene: TRBV19
clone size: many
D gene: .
J gene: TRBJ1-4
CDR3 DNA: TGTGCCAGTAGTATAGGACCAGGGTTTACTAATGAAAAACTGTTTTTT
CDR3 protein: CASSIGPGFTNEKLFF

V gene: TRBV7-2
clone size: few
D gene: .
J gene: TRBJ2-7
CDR3 DNA: TGTGCCAGCAGCTTAAATGCAGGGGAGAGCGAGCAGTACTTC
CDR3 protein: CASSLNAGESEQYF

V gene: TRBV30
clone size: few
D gene: .
J gene: TRBJ1-2
CDR3 DNA: TGTGCCTGGAGTCCCTATGGCTACACCTTC
CDR3 protein: CAWSPYGYTF

V gene: TRBV12-3/TRBV12-4
clone size: many
D gene: TRBD1
J gene: TRBJ1-2
CDR3 DNA: TGTGCCAGCAGTCATGAGACCGGGACAGGGCTGGGCGGCTACACCTTC
CDR3 protein: CASSHETGTGLGGYTF

V gene: TRBV29-1
clone size: few
D gene: .
J gene: TRBJ2-3
CDR3 DNA: TGCAGCGTTGATTCATGGGGGGAAGGGGATACGCAGTATTTT
CDR3 protein: CSVDSWGEGDTQYF

V gene: TRBV29-1
clone size: once
D gene: .
J gene: TRBJ1-3
CDR3 DNA: TGCAGCGTTGAAGTTCAGGACAACTCTGGAAACACCATATATTTT
CDR3 protein: CSVEVQDNSGNTIYF

V gene: TRBV2
clone size: .
D gene: .
J gene: TRBJ2-7
CDR3 DNA: TGTGCCAGCATGATAGCGGACAGTTCCTACGAGCAGTACTTC
CDR3 protein: CASMIADSSYEQYF